Presented here are 17 T cell receptor beta chains from one specimen sequenced in a study of a mutant IDH1 vaccine in newly diagnosed glioma. Generated by immunoSEQ multiplex PCR, the TCRdb table keeps only in-frame clones and is missing some. The sample has 100,000 to 120,000 clones, roughly nine tenths seen once; the top ten hold roughly 0.61%. Time point here: week 11, during vaccination. Doses consisted of 300 ug of mutant IDH1 20-mer peptide each, paired with topical imiquimod. Antigens for these TCRs are unknown. Sequencing used PBMCs, obtained from a glioma patient whose treatment included an IDH1 peptide vaccine. The receptors stem from a woman aged 45-60 years with glioma.

This chain joins TRBV2 and TRBJ2-2, with D hard to call. Germline values: CDR1 SNHLY, CDR2 FYNNEI. Trimming left V 6 bases short and J 6 bases short, with 17 bases between. The CDR3 has 15 residues. Written as DNA, the CDR3 is TGTGCCAGCAGCCTCTCGCCCCCTCGGGCCGGGGAGCTGTTTTTT. It codes for CASSLSPPRAGELFF.

The chain carries TRBV5-6 and TRBJ2-7; no clear D gene. Germline CDR1 is SGHDT and CDR2 is YYEEEE. The CDR3 length is 15 residues. The V gene lost 1 base and the J gene lost 5 bases, with 16 bases spanning the gap. The CDR3 nucleotides are TGTGCCAGCAGCTTGCAGGAAGTCTTCCGGGACGAGCAGTACTTC. Encoded protein: CASSLQEVFRDEQYF.

This sequence joins TRBV5-1 and TRBJ1-2, with D unresolved. Between the trimmed V and J ends, which lost 0 bases and 7 bases, there was a span of 10 bases. Germline CDR1 is SGHRS and CDR2 is YFSETQ. This CDR3 region has 13 residues. The CDR3, as DNA: TGCGCCAGCAGCTTGGGCGGAGTCCTTGGCTACACCTTC. Its translation: CASSLGGVLGYTF.

The V and J genes are TRBV29-1 and TRBJ2-7; 10 bases are a match to TRBD2. CDR1 and CDR2 from the germline V gene are SQVTM and ANQGSEA. V gave up 6 bases and J gave up 4 bases; unmatched junction bases: 12. This CDR3 comprises 15 residues. The CDR3 sequence: CSVAPLAGVKYEQYF. CDR3 bases: TGCAGCGTCGCCCCCCTAGCGGGAGTTAAGTACGAGCAGTACTTC.

This chain joins TRBV5-4 and TRBJ1-5, with a possible D match to TRBD1 (5 bases). V was shortened by 0 bases and J by 4 bases, with 14 bases between the two germline ends. The CDR3 runs 16 residues. Germline V gene data show CDR1 as SGHNT and CDR2 as YYREEE (reference sequence). CDR3 bases: TGTGCCAGCAGCTTGGGAGGCAGGTCAGGGAATCAGCCCCAGCATTTT. Residues: CASSLGGRSGNQPQHF.

This clone was seen a single time. The gene calls are TRBV6-1 and TRBJ2-1; TRBD1 agrees at 10 bases. Trimming removed 3 bases from V and 6 bases from J; junction bases left unmatched: 2. The CDR3 is 14 amino acids. CDR1 MNHNS and CDR2 SASEGT come from the germline V gene. CDR3 DNA sequence: TGTGCCAGCAGTGATTGGACAGGGGGCAATGAGCAGTTCTTC. Amino acids: CASSDWTGGNEQFF.

The table lists this clone with a count of one. An end of the junction does not agree with germline; a read error may underlie this. The same CDR3 can be traced to other DNA sequences in this sample. This chain joins TRBV5-1 and TRBJ2-1; D gene uncertain. Germline assignment: CDR1 SGHRS and CDR2 YFSETQ. This CDR3 comprises 16 residues. CDR3: CASSPTMGTSYNEQFF. In nucleotides, the CDR3 is TGTGCCAGCAGCCCAACTATGGGTACTTCCTACAATGAGCAGTTCTTC.

This clone was counted a single time. The V call is TRBV5-4, the J call TRBJ2-3; D possibly corresponds to TRBD1 (5 bases). Per germline, CDR1 SGHNT and CDR2 YYREEE (reference sequence). Trimming took 0 bases from V and 0 from J, leaving 5 bases between them. This CDR3 spans 14 amino acids. This CDR3 reads CASSLDRSTDTQYF. Written as DNA, the CDR3 is TGTGCCAGCAGCTTGGACAGGAGCACAGATACGCAGTATTTT. Full variable domain (missing parts from reference TRBV5-4 and TRBJ2-3): ETGVTQSPTHLIKTRGQQVTLRCSSQSGHNTVSWYQQALGQGPQFIFQYYREEENGRGNFPPRFSGLQFPNYSSELNVNALELDDSALYLCASSLDRSTDTQYFGPGTRLTVL.

The chain has TRBV11-3 and TRBJ2-2; 15 nucleotides align to TRBD2. V trimming: 5 bases; J trimming: 7 bases; junction bases outside the gene matches: 5. Germline loops: CDR1 SGHNT, CDR2 YENEEA. This CDR3 comprises 16 residues. The CDR3 sequence: CASSMGLAGGIGELFF. CDR3 in DNA: TGTGCCAGCAGCATGGGACTAGCGGGAGGTATCGGGGAGCTGTTTTTT.

The V gene is TRBV18, the J gene TRBJ2-7; TRBD1 matches at 10 bases. The germline V gene encodes CDR1 KGHSH and CDR2 LQKENI. The CDR3 has 13 amino acids. V was pared by 6 bases and J by 5 bases, with 4 bases of the junction left unmatched. In DNA, the CDR3 is TGTGCCAGCTCGTCCGGGACAGGGGACGAGCAGTACTTC. This gives the protein CASSSGTGDEQYF.

The rearrangement links TRBV7-9 to TRBJ2-7; TRBD1 aligns across 7 bases. Germline CDR1 reads SEHNR; CDR2 reads FQNEAQ (reference sequence). The CDR3 runs 14 residues. With 7 bases clipped from V and 5 bases from J, the junction kept 11 bases outside the gene matches. The CDR3 here is CASTDRDSLHEQYF. In nucleotides, the CDR3 is TGTGCCAGCACCGACCGGGACAGCCTCCACGAGCAGTACTTC.

The chain employs TRBV5-1 and TRBJ1-1; D gene ambiguous. V was trimmed by 0 bases and J by 3 bases, leaving 9 bases between them. The CDR3 consists of 14 residues. CDR1 is SGHRS and CDR2 is YFSETQ in the germline V gene. Here the CDR3 DNA reads TGCGCCAGCAGCTTGGCCTCCGGATACACTGAAGCTTTCTTT. Amino acid sequence: CASSLASGYTEAFF.

The count of this clone is one. This chain uses TRBV10-3 with TRBJ1-4; possibly TRBD1 for D (6 bases). Germline CDR1 and CDR2: ENHRY and SYGVKD. Trimming took off 6 bases at V and 4 bases at J, with 12 bases between the two ends. CDR3 size: 14 residues. This CDR3 is CAIRTGLGNEKLFF. CDR3 DNA sequence: TGTGCCATCAGAACAGGGTTGGGTAATGAAAAACTGTTTTTT.

This chain uses TRBV9 with TRBJ1-2; D is ambiguous. The CDR3 spans 14 residues. Germline CDR1 SGDLS, CDR2 YYNGEE. V dropped 2 bases and J dropped 8 bases, with 16 bases sitting between them. The CDR3 bases are TGTGCCAGCAGCGTGGCTGCAGGAGGTCGGGGCTACACCTTC. Translation: CASSVAAGGRGYTF.

Worth noting for this clone: Additional DNA sequences in this sample encode the identical CDR3. This chain joins TRBV18 and TRBJ2-7; 10 positions match TRBD1. There are 15 residues in the CDR3. Unmatched junction bases numbered 8, after V lost 3 bases and J lost 6 bases. Looked up from germline, CDR1 is KGHSH and CDR2 is LQKENI. The CDR3 is CASSPPGQGLGEQYF. For the CDR3, the DNA is TGTGCCAGCTCACCGCCGGGACAGGGGTTGGGCGAGCAGTACTTC.

The chain joins TRBV18 to TRBJ2-1, with D perhaps TRBD1 (6 bases). The V end was cut by 3 bases, the J end by 5 bases, with 17 bases between. Germline CDR1 reads KGHSH; CDR2 reads LQKENI. The CDR3 covers 16 residues. The CDR3 here is CASSPLRTASHNEQFF. The CDR3 DNA reads TGTGCCAGCTCACCCCTTCGGACAGCGAGCCACAATGAGCAGTTCTTC.

The chain joins TRBV5-5 to TRBJ2-7, with 11 bases identical to TRBD2. The CDR3 has 15 amino acids. Looked up from germline, CDR1 is SGHKS and CDR2 is YYEKEE (reference sequence). J was trimmed by 4 bases and V by 2 bases; bases with no gene match: 5. This CDR3 is CASSLLAGEGYEQYF. For the CDR3, the DNA is TGTGCCAGCAGCTTACTAGCGGGAGAAGGTTACGAGCAGTACTTC. The whole variable domain, filled in from reference TRBV5-5 and TRBJ2-7, reads DAGVTQSPTHLIKTRGQQVTLRCSPISGHKSVSWYQQVLGQGPQFIFQYYEKEERGRGNFPDRFSARQFPNYSSELNVNALLLGDSALYLCASSLLAGEGYEQYFGPGTRLTVT.